This T cell receptor (beta chain) was identified in a study of blood T cell repertoires in COVID-19. In the original analysis: Amplification of reference gene primers was used by the study to estimate nucleated cell counts. Clones were read by immunoSEQ multiplex PCR, and TCRdb kept only the in-frame ones, dropping some. D and trimming were read from the DNA, whereas the V and J calls and clone size are those reported in that table. This table has under 450,000 clones, roughly 90% appearing once. Grouping used clinical history reported by participants in a survey and questionnaire. All exposed participants met a person with COVID-19 within 2 weeks before entering the study. Trimming removed 5 bases from V and 4 bases from J, with 20 bases in between. Germline CDR1 GTSNPN, CDR2 SVGIG (reference sequence). The length of the CDR3 is 15 residues.

The sample was PBMCs or T cells enriched from blood (not recorded which). The origin of this receptor is a woman between 40 and 55 years old who had been exposed to COVID-19. V and J are TRBV30 and TRBJ2-5; TRBD1 might be the D (6 bases). The CDR3 coding sequence is TGTGCCTGGGGGACCGGGCAGGGGAAATCAGAGACCCAGTACTTC. This gives the protein CAWGTGQGKSETQYF.